The 11 T cell receptor beta chains below were found in one sample sequenced in a study of shared clonotypes between healthy human individuals. Libraries were prepared by immunoSEQ multiplex PCR; TCRdb keeps only in-frame clonotypes and omits some of them. The table has millions of clones, 85% to 95% seen once. The sequenced material came from naive CD4+ T cells sorted from blood. Subset indicated: CD45RA+ positively selected. Receptors were obtained from a man aged 18 to 30 in good health.

Comments on this clone: A junction boundary mismatches the germline segment, possibly from a read error. The V and J genes are TRBV7-7 and TRBJ2-5, with 8 bases that match TRBD2. CDR3 size: 14 residues. The V gene's germline CDR1 is SSHAT and CDR2 FNYEAQ (reference sequence). The CDR3 DNA reads as TGTGCTAGCAGCCGAGGACTAGCTCAAGAGACCCAGTACTTC. Amino acids: CASSRGLAQETQYF.

The table lists this clone with a few counts. A much larger clone lies a single base off, so this may be a read error. The identical CDR3 is also encoded by other nucleotide sequences in the sample. V gene TRBV11-2 combines with J gene TRBJ2-7; D uncertain. Trimming removed 5 bases from V and 1 base from J, with 3 bases in between. The CDR3 loop spans 11 amino acids. Germline V gene lookup returns CDR1 SGHAT and CDR2 FQNNGV. CDR3 bases: TGTGCCAGCAGCCCTTCCTACGAGCAGTACTTC. Translated: CASSPSYEQYF. Using reference TRBV11-2 and TRBJ2-7 for the parts outside the CDR3, the full variable domain is EAGVAQSPRYKIIEKRQSVAFWCNPISGHATLYWYQQILGQGPKLLIQFQNNGVVDDSQLPKDRFSAERLKGVDSTLKIQPAKLEDSAVYLCASSPSYEQYFGPGTRLTVT.

V usage is TRBV6-5 and J usage is TRBJ2-1; the match to TRBD1 covers 9 bases. V was clipped by 8 bases and J by 3 bases; unmatched bases: 8. The length of the CDR3 is 15 residues. Germline V gene sequence: CDR1 MNHEY, CDR2 SVGAGI. The chain's CDR3 is CASGRGQGNYNEQFF. DNA for the CDR3: TGTGCCAGCGGTCGGGGACAGGGAAACTACAATGAGCAGTTCTTC.

This chain joins TRBV11-2 and TRBJ1-4; a weak D match, TRBD1 (5 bases). The CDR3 is 15 residues long. Germline loops: CDR1 SGHAT, CDR2 FQNNGV. With 5 bases removed from V and 5 bases from J, the gap between germline ends came to 15 bases. CDR3 amino acids: CASSRGTLGNEKLFF. In DNA, the CDR3 is TGTGCCAGCAGCCGCGGGACTCTAGGAAATGAAAAACTGTTTTTT.

J is TRBJ2-7 and V is TRBV6-1; TRBD1 aligns across 7 bases. In germline, CDR1 is MNHNS, CDR2 SASEGT. With 4 bases clipped from V and 1 base from J, the junction kept 7 bases outside the gene matches. The CDR3 has 15 residues. The CDR3 protein is CASSAQTGISYEQYF. CDR3 nucleotide sequence: TGTGCCAGCAGTGCCCAGACAGGGATATCCTACGAGCAGTACTTC.

V gene TRBV9 combines with J gene TRBJ2-1, with 8 bases that match TRBD2. The CDR3 spans 13 residues. The germline V gene has CDR1 SGDLS and CDR2 YYNGEE. The junction had 8 bases not matched to a gene; V was cut back by 4 bases and J by 11 bases. In DNA, the CDR3 is TGTGCCAGCAGCCCAACTAGCGGACGGAAGCAGTTCTTC. It translates to CASSPTSGRKQFF.

The V and J genes are TRBV5-1 and TRBJ2-5; D is uncertain. With 3 bases removed from V and 4 bases from J, the gap between germline ends came to 10 bases. CDR1 is SGHRS, CDR2 YFSETQ, per germline. The CDR3 totals 13 residues. The DNA of the CDR3 is TGCGCCAGCAGCTCTATTCGGGCAGAGACCCAGTACTTC. Its protein is CASSSIRAETQYF. Full variable domain (outside the CDR3, taken from reference TRBV5-1 and TRBJ2-5): KAGVTQTPRYLIKTRGQQVTLSCSPISGHRSVSWYQQTPGQGLQFLFEYFSETQRNKGNFPGRFSGRQFSNSRSEMNVSTLELGDSALYLCASSSIRAETQYFGPGTRLLVL.

Worth noting for this clone: Other nucleotide sequences from this sample produce the same CDR3. The genes are TRBV6-5 and TRBJ1-6; TRBD1 matches 9 bases. With V trimmed by 0 bases and J by 9 bases, 6 bases remained unmatched. The CDR3 contains 16 residues. CDR1 and CDR2 (germline): MNHEY, SVGAGI. The CDR3: CASSYSGQGLGSPLHF. CDR3 nucleotides: TGTGCCAGCAGTTACTCGGGACAGGGTCTCGGTTCACCCCTCCACTTT.

As concerns this clone: This sample includes further DNA sequences coding for the same CDR3. The V call is TRBV4-3, the J call TRBJ2-2, with TRBD2 matching over 9 bases. CDR1 is LGHNA and CDR2 is YSLEER in the germline V gene. V gave up 0 bases and J gave up 5 bases; unmatched junction bases: 4. CDR3 size: 16 residues. CDR3 amino acids: CASSQEGLAGTGELFF. The CDR3 nucleotides read TGCGCCAGCAGCCAAGAAGGGCTAGCGGGGACCGGGGAGCTGTTTTTT.

This chain uses TRBV6-5 with TRBJ2-3; 11 positions agree with TRBD2. Trimming took 2 bases from V and 7 from J; bases not matched to a gene: 5. The CDR3 consists of 15 residues. Per germline, CDR1 MNHEY and CDR2 SVGAGI. For the CDR3, the DNA is TGTGCCAGCAGTTACGGCCTAGCGGGAGGCAATACGCAGTATTTT. Its translation is CASSYGLAGGNTQYF.

The rearrangement joins TRBV30 to TRBJ1-6, with 9 nucleotides matching TRBD1. Germline assignment: CDR1 GTSNPN and CDR2 SVGIG (reference sequence). The CDR3 extends over 13 amino acids. With V trimmed by 7 bases and J by 6 bases, 4 bases remained unmatched. The CDR3 reads CASSGQGNSPLHF. DNA of the CDR3: TGTGCCTCGTCGGGACAGGGTAATTCACCCCTCCACTTT. Together with reference TRBV30 and TRBJ1-6, the CDR3 gives the full variable domain: SQTIHQWPATLVQPVGSPLSLECTVEGTSNPNLYWYRQAAGRGLQLLFYSVGIGQISSEVPQNLSASRPQDRQFILSSKKLLLSDSGFYLCASSGQGNSPLHFGNGTRLTVT.